The 10 T cell receptor beta chains in this list originate from one sample, sequenced in a study of cytomegalovirus exposure and HLA in healthy donors. The PCR employed 60 Vbeta primers together with 13 Jbeta primers. Generated by immunoSEQ multiplex PCR, the TCRdb table keeps only in-frame clones and is missing some. The profile shows some 130,000 clones, around a tenth of them singletons. Material: PBMCs. The receptor source for this set is a man in his fifties in good health and CMV-seronegative.

This chain links TRBV10-1 with TRBJ1-2, with 7 positions matching TRBD1. From germline, CDR1 is WNHNN and CDR2 SYGVQD (reference sequence). CDR3 size: 12 residues. The V segment lost 5 bases and the J segment 7 bases; nucleotides outside the gene matches: 4. CDR3: CASSNRGGGYTF. The CDR3 region has the DNA TGCGCCAGCAGTAACAGGGGAGGTGGCTACACCTTC.

This clone was observed a few times. The chain couples TRBV7-3 to TRBJ2-1; a possible D gene is TRBD1 (7 bases). Germline V gives CDR1 SGHTA, CDR2 FQGTGA. V gave up 4 bases and J gave up 4 bases, with 17 bases separating them. The CDR3 length is 16 residues. In DNA form, the CDR3 reads TGTGCCAGCAGCTCCTCAGGAGGGGGCCTATACAATGAGCAGTTCTTC. Its translation is CASSSSGGGLYNEQFF.

This rearrangement joins TRBV28 to TRBJ2-7; 11 bases agree with TRBD2. Per germline, CDR1 MDHEN and CDR2 SYDVKM. Trimming at V came to 2 bases and at J to 3 bases, leaving 3 bases not matched to a gene. CDR3 size: 15 residues. The CDR3 is CASSLGGTSGYEQYF. CDR3 DNA sequence: TGTGCCAGCAGTTTAGGGGGGACTAGCGGCTACGAGCAGTACTTC.

This clone was counted only a few times. The chain recombines TRBV30 with TRBJ1-6; D gene ambiguous. This CDR3 contains 14 residues. CDR1 is GTSNPN and CDR2 is SVGIG in the germline V gene (reference sequence). The V and J ends lost 1 base and 7 bases respectively, with 11 bases between them. DNA for the CDR3: TGTGCCTGGAGTGGTGAGCGGAGCAATTCACCCCTCCACTTT. Residues: CAWSGERSNSPLHF.

The rearrangement uses TRBV6-1 and TRBJ2-5, with TRBD1 as a possible D gene (6 bases). This CDR3 region has 14 residues. V was pared by 5 bases and J by 0 bases, with 10 bases between. Germline V gene data show CDR1 as MNHNS and CDR2 as SASEGT. The CDR3 sequence: CASSPRTDQETQYF. The CDR3 nucleotides are TGTGCCAGCAGTCCTCGGACAGACCAAGAGACCCAGTACTTC.

The chain has TRBV5-5 and TRBJ1-2, with TRBD1 identical over 9 bases. Looked up from germline, CDR1 is SGHKS and CDR2 is YYEKEE (reference sequence). The CDR3 consists of 16 residues. The J segment lost 4 bases and the V segment lost 2 bases, leaving 9 bases of the junction unmatched. Here the CDR3 reads CASSLQGAGESYGYTF. CDR3 sequence (DNA): TGTGCCAGCAGCTTACAGGGGGCGGGGGAGAGCTATGGCTACACCTTC. Combining the CDR3 with reference TRBV5-5 and TRBJ1-2 gives the whole variable domain DAGVTQSPTHLIKTRGQQVTLRCSPISGHKSVSWYQQVLGQGPQFIFQYYEKEERGRGNFPDRFSARQFPNYSSELNVNALLLGDSALYLCASSLQGAGESYGYTFGSGTRLTVV.

This clone has a handful of counts. The chain carries TRBV7-3 and TRBJ2-2, with TRBD1 matching over 9 bases. Germline lookup yields CDR1 SGHTA and CDR2 FQGTGA. The CDR3 runs to 14 residues. The ends lost 4 bases at V and 6 bases at J; junction bases unmatched: 3. CDR3 residues: CASSSGQGPGELFF. The DNA of the CDR3 is TGTGCCAGCAGCTCGGGACAGGGACCCGGGGAGCTGTTTTTT.

This clone is labeled medium-sized. The rearrangement uses TRBV6-4 and TRBJ2-3; 8 positions match TRBD2. V lost 3 bases and J lost 1; bases outside the gene matches: 6. There are 16 residues in the CDR3. Germline-derived CDR1 and CDR2 are MRHNA and SNTAGT. The CDR3 nucleotides are TGTGCCAGCAGTGAAGCCCGGGGGGGCGGCACAGATACGCAGTATTTT. The encoded protein is CASSEARGGGTDTQYF.

The chain is built from TRBV27 and TRBJ2-1; 8 bases align to TRBD2. After removal of 5 bases from V and 2 bases from J, the junction contained 8 bases not matched to a gene. The CDR3 covers 16 residues. Germline CDR1 is MNHEY and CDR2 is SMNVEV (reference sequence). The CDR3 sequence is CASSPSAGVPYNEQFF. The CDR3 bases are TGTGCCAGCAGTCCGTCAGCGGGAGTCCCCTACAATGAGCAGTTCTTC.

This clone showed up just a few times. The same CDR3 can be traced to other DNA sequences in this sample. CDR3 protein: CASSLVSGGTDTQYF. The CDR3 bases are TGCGCCAGCAGCTTGGTCAGCGGGGGCACAGATACGCAGTATTTT. J is TRBJ2-3 and V is TRBV5-1, with 7 bases that match TRBD2. This CDR3 region has 15 residues. V lost 0 bases and J lost 1; bases outside the gene matches: 2. CDR1 is SGHRS and CDR2 is YFSETQ in the germline V gene.